Each of the 24 T cell receptor beta chains below was sequenced from the same sample in a study of cytomegalovirus exposure and HLA in healthy donors. Amplification used 60 Vbeta primers and 13 Jbeta primers. The repertoire was sequenced with immunoSEQ multiplex PCR; TCRdb's copy has only in-frame clones and lacks some. This table has approximately 89,000 clones, 75% to 80% appearing once. The sample was PBMCs. The receptors were gathered from a man under 40 in good health and CMV-seronegative.

J is TRBJ2-2 and V is TRBV13, with 8 bases fitting TRBD1. The CDR3 is made up of 15 amino acids. J gave up 3 bases and V 2 bases, and 2 bases lay outside the gene matches. Germline CDR1 and CDR2: PRHDT and FYEKMQ (reference sequence). Here the CDR3 reads CASSLTQGDTGELFF. For the CDR3, the DNA is TGTGCCAGCAGCTTAACACAGGGGGACACCGGGGAGCTGTTTTTT.

The chain carries TRBV9 and TRBJ1-2, with 8 bases lining up with TRBD1. Germline V CDR1 and CDR2: SGDLS, YYNGEE. Losses at the gene ends were 4 bases for V and 4 bases for J; bases not matched to a gene: 9. The CDR3 sequence is 15 residues long. The CDR3 is CASSPTDDRGYGYTF. In DNA form, the CDR3 reads TGTGCCAGCAGCCCTACGGACGACAGGGGCTATGGCTACACCTTC.

The chain carries TRBV5-1 and TRBJ2-7; TRBD1 might be the D (6 bases). Trimming cost V 0 bases and J 0 bases, with 7 bases left between them. The CDR3 has 14 amino acids. Germline loops: CDR1 SGHRS, CDR2 YFSETQ. The CDR3 DNA is TGCGCCAGCAGCTTGGAGGGGGTCTCCTACGAGCAGTACTTC. This gives the protein CASSLEGVSYEQYF.

CDR3 DNA sequence: TGTGCCAGCAGTGAACGGCCCGGATACAGCTCTGGAAACACCATATATTTT. Its protein is CASSERPGYSSGNTIYF. This chain joins TRBV6-1 and TRBJ1-3; D gene ambiguous. Germline lookup yields CDR1 MNHNS and CDR2 SASEGT. V lost 2 bases and J 0 bases, leaving 14 bases between the germline ends. The CDR3 is made up of 17 amino acids.

This clone has a single count. V and J are TRBV2 and TRBJ2-7; no reliable D call. There are 11 residues in the CDR3. Germline CDR1 SNHLY, CDR2 FYNNEI. With 4 bases removed from V and 2 bases from J, the gap between germline ends came to 3 bases. The CDR3 loop reads CASSGAYEQYF. The CDR3 DNA sequence: TGTGCCAGCAGTGGCGCCTACGAGCAGTACTTC.

The J gene is TRBJ2-1, the V gene TRBV4-1; the match to TRBD2 covers 7 bases. V was pared by 0 bases and J by 2 bases, with 7 bases of the junction left unmatched. CDR1 is MGHRA, CDR2 YSYEKL, per germline. This CDR3 region has 17 residues. The CDR3 loop is CASSQDERGRPYNEQFF. The DNA of the CDR3 is TGCGCCAGCAGCCAAGATGAGCGCGGGAGACCCTACAATGAGCAGTTCTTC.

This chain joins TRBV5-6 and TRBJ2-5, with D perhaps TRBD2 (7 bases). The V end lost 5 bases, the J end lost 4 bases, and 15 bases lay between the germline ends. CDR3 length: 14 amino acids. Germline-derived CDR1 and CDR2 are SGHDT and YYEEEE. CDR3 residues: CASRTYGGAETQYF. The CDR3 DNA sequence: TGTGCCAGCAGGACCTATGGGGGGGCAGAGACCCAGTACTTC.

V gene TRBV7-9 combines with J gene TRBJ1-5; D is ambiguous. The V gene lost 3 bases and the J gene lost 5 bases, with 8 bases spanning the gap. The CDR3 sequence is 13 residues long. Per the germline V gene, CDR1 is SEHNR and CDR2 is FQNEAQ (reference sequence). The CDR3 nucleotides are TGTGCCAGCAGCTTGCGGGAAGATCAGCCCCAGCATTTT. Amino acids: CASSLREDQPQHF.

V is TRBV13 and J is TRBJ1-6, with D hard to call. Germline loops: CDR1 PRHDT, CDR2 FYEKMQ (reference sequence). This CDR3 is built from 14 residues. V dropped 3 bases and J dropped 7 bases, with 10 bases sitting between them. CDR3 DNA: TGTGCCAGCAGCTTTAGGACGGGAAATTCACCCCTCCACTTT. It encodes CASSFRTGNSPLHF. Full variable domain (missing parts from reference TRBV13 and TRBJ1-6): AAGVIQSPRHLIKEKRETATLKCYPIPRHDTVYWYQQGPGQDPQFLISFYEKMQSDKGSIPDRFSAQQFSDYHSELNMSSLELGDSALYFCASSFRTGNSPLHFGNGTRLTVT.

This clone was seen more than once but under ten times. The chain recombines TRBV11-2 with TRBJ2-1; tentatively, D is TRBD1 (8 bases). Trimming stripped 5 bases from V and 4 bases from J, with 15 bases between. The CDR3 has 15 amino acids. Germline loops: CDR1 SGHAT, CDR2 FQNNGV. CDR3 region: CASSLTGGGYNEQFF. CDR3 bases: TGTGCCAGCAGCCTTACAGGGGGGGGTTACAATGAGCAGTTCTTC.

The chain carries TRBV10-3 and TRBJ1-3; D gene ambiguous. V dropped 7 bases and J dropped 0 bases, with 4 bases sitting between them. CDR3 length equals 12 residues. Germline CDR1 is ENHRY and CDR2 is SYGVKD. The CDR3 nucleotides are TGTGCCATCACCAACTCTGGAAACACCATATATTTT. Translated, it gives CAITNSGNTIYF.

The chain has TRBV28 and TRBJ2-7; 9 bases line up with TRBD1. J was trimmed by 9 bases and V by 6 bases; bases with no gene match: 12. This CDR3 comprises 14 residues. Germline CDR1 MDHEN, CDR2 SYDVKM. CDR3 in amino acids: CASSPATGGAGQYF. The CDR3 region has the DNA TGTGCCAGCAGCCCGGCCACAGGGGGCGCAGGGCAGTACTTC.

The CDR3: CSVDRWNTEAFF. The DNA of the CDR3 is TGCAGCGTTGACAGGTGGAACACTGAAGCTTTCTTT. This rearrangement joins TRBV29-1 to TRBJ1-1; D uncertain. The CDR3 is 12 residues long. Germline CDR1 SQVTM, CDR2 ANQGSEA. V gave up 3 bases and J gave up 1 base, with 6 bases separating them.

This rearrangement joins TRBV15 to TRBJ1-4; D unresolved. This CDR3 is built from 15 residues. Trimming left V 0 bases short and J 8 bases short, with 13 bases between. Germline assignment: CDR1 LNHNV and CDR2 YYDKDF (reference sequence). The CDR3 bases are TGTGCCACCAGCAGAGATCGTTTGAAAGAGGAAAAACTGTTTTTT. Translating gives CATSRDRLKEEKLFF.

This clone showed up just a few times. This rearrangement joins TRBV28 to TRBJ1-4; D is unclear. V lost 1 base to trimming and J lost 0 bases, with 9 bases between them. The CDR3 spans 16 residues. The germline CDR1 and CDR2 sequences are MDHEN and SYDVKM. Here the CDR3 reads CASSLFGLSTNEKLFF. CDR3 nucleotides: TGTGCCAGCAGTTTATTTGGTCTATCAACTAATGAAAAACTGTTTTTT.

Written as DNA, the CDR3 is TGTGCCAGCAGTTTGAAGCGGTTCTACGAGCAGTACTTC. It translates to CASSLKRFYEQYF. The chain has TRBV27 and TRBJ2-7; D is possibly TRBD2 (5 bases). The CDR3 length is 13 residues. Trimming took 3 bases from V and 3 from J, leaving 9 bases between them. Germline CDR1 is MNHEY and CDR2 is SMNVEV (reference sequence).

This clone was recorded a few times. The chain uses TRBV5-4 and TRBJ1-2; D possibly corresponds to TRBD1 (5 bases). The CDR3 has 15 amino acids. The germline gives CDR1 SGHNT, CDR2 YYREEE (reference sequence). V dropped 0 bases and J dropped 5 bases, with 14 bases sitting between them. The DNA for the CDR3 is TGTGCCAGCAGCTTGGTGGGCAGGGCGAGGTATGGCTACACCTTC. Protein: CASSLVGRARYGYTF.

This clone has only a few counts. The CDR3 here is CASSALTGNGETQYF. In DNA form, the CDR3 reads TGTGCCAGCAGTGCCTTGACAGGAAACGGGGAGACCCAGTACTTC. The rearrangement uses TRBV2 and TRBJ2-5; TRBD1 might be the D (6 bases). The CDR3 covers 15 residues. Deletions cut 4 bases from V and 5 bases from J, with 17 bases between. Germline CDR1 and CDR2: SNHLY and FYNNEI.

V and J are TRBV10-3 and TRBJ2-3, with D perhaps TRBD2 (5 bases). The CDR3 covers 15 residues. Trimming cost V 6 bases and J 1 base, with 14 bases left between them. Germline CDR1 ENHRY, CDR2 SYGVKD. In DNA, the CDR3 is TGTGCCATCAGCACAGCGGATAGTGGCACAGATACGCAGTATTTT. Its translation: CAISTADSGTDTQYF.

The sample holds a few counts of this clone. The rearrangement links TRBV11-2 to TRBJ2-2; possibly TRBD1 for D (6 bases). Germline V gene lookup returns CDR1 SGHAT and CDR2 FQNNGV. V lost 5 bases and J lost 3, with 16 bases in between. CDR3 length: 16 amino acids. The CDR3 DNA reads TGTGCCAGCAGCCAGGGGCCAGGGATGGACACCGGGGAGCTGTTTTTT. Its translation: CASSQGPGMDTGELFF.

The chain combines TRBV10-2 with TRBJ1-1; D is perhaps TRBD1 (6 bases). The CDR3 extends over 15 amino acids. Trimming pared 6 bases from V and 1 base from J, leaving 15 bases between. Germline CDR1 and CDR2: WSHSY and SAAADI. CDR3 amino acids: CASRVKGGRNTEAFF. DNA for the CDR3: TGCGCCAGCAGGGTGAAGGGGGGGAGGAACACTGAAGCTTTCTTT.

The rearrangement links TRBV19 to TRBJ2-2; the match to TRBD1 covers 10 bases. The CDR3 is 14 residues long. The V gene end was trimmed by 7 bases and the J gene end by 6 bases; junction bases not matched to a gene: 5. Germline CDR1 and CDR2: LNHDA and SQIVND (reference sequence). CDR3 in amino acids: CASTGTGEAGELFF. The CDR3 DNA sequence: TGTGCCAGTACCGGGACAGGGGAAGCCGGGGAGCTGTTTTTT.

The chain joins TRBV18 to TRBJ1-5; D gene ambiguous. Looked up from germline, CDR1 is KGHSH and CDR2 is LQKENI. The CDR3 spans 12 residues. The V end was cut by 6 bases, the J end by 0 bases, with 3 bases between. The CDR3 DNA is TGTGCCAGCTCTTATAGCAATCAGCCCCAGCATTTT. Its protein product is CASSYSNQPQHF.

V usage is TRBV2 and J usage is TRBJ1-5; maybe TRBD1 (5 bases). V gave up 3 bases and J gave up 5 bases, with 11 bases separating them. Germline loops: CDR1 SNHLY, CDR2 FYNNEI. There are 14 residues in the CDR3. DNA for the CDR3: TGTGCCAGCAGTGACAGGGTCCGGTATCAGCCCCAGCATTTT. Protein sequence: CASSDRVRYQPQHF.